Given below is one T cell receptor beta chain in context. V was clipped by 3 bases and J by 0 bases, with 18 bases between them. Germline lookup yields CDR1 SGHDN and CDR2 FVKESK. The CDR3 is 19 residues long. Per the original data handling: It was from reference gene primer amplification that nucleated cell counts were estimated. Sequencing used immunoSEQ multiplex PCR; TCRdb keeps in-frame clones, though not all of them. The V and J calls and clone size are taken from that table; D and trimming were inferred from the DNA. The data contain more than 200,000 clones, around 81% of them singletons. This entry belongs to a study of blood T cell repertoires in COVID-19. Whole-study context: PBMCs, B-cell-depleted T cells, or T cells provided the cDNA or gDNA that made up the material.

The sample comprised peripheral blood. The TCR originated in a man aged 45-65 years with active or convalescent COVID-19. The J gene is TRBJ2-6, the V gene TRBV14, with D possibly being TRBD1 (5 bases). CDR3 protein: CASSQIGAGASSGANVLTF. DNA of the CDR3: TGTGCCAGCAGCCAGATTGGGGCAGGCGCTTCCTCTGGGGCCAACGTCCTGACTTTC.